A selection of T cell receptor beta chains follows, all from one sample in a study of blood T cell repertoires in COVID-19. Only in-frame clones appear in the TCRdb table, and some are missing; sequencing was by immunoSEQ multiplex PCR. The sample yields approximately 320,000 clones, about nine tenths seen once. The sequencing sample was made of peripheral blood. The receptors were sampled from a woman in her thirties with COVID-19, enrolled during active disease. Each CDR3 is given with its conserved first and last residue. Each record gives: V gene, D gene, J gene, clone size, CDR3 protein, CDR3 DNA. A D gene is named only where the DNA matches it firmly. Clone size is given for some rows only: seen once, a few or many times, or a class if the clone is expanded.

TRBV10-2	-	TRBJ1-6	-	CASSEYSNSPLHF	TGCGCCAGCAGTGAATACAGCAATTCACCCCTCCACTTT
TRBV9	TRBD1	TRBJ2-7	-	CASSETGTGGEEQYF	TGTGCCAGCAGCGAGACCGGGACAGGGGGTGAGGAGCAGTACTTC
TRBV11-2	TRBD1	TRBJ1-2	-	CASHVGQGNYGYTF	TGTGCCAGTCATGTGGGACAGGGAAACTATGGCTACACCTTC
TRBV9	TRBD1	TRBJ2-3	-	CASSTRGTATDTQYF	TGTGCCAGCAGTACTAGAGGGACAGCCACAGATACGCAGTATTTT
TRBV2	TRBD1	TRBJ2-5	-	CAGGQGRLGQETQYF	TGTGCCGGGGGACAGGGTCGTCTAGGCCAAGAGACCCAGTACTTC
TRBV3-1/TRBV3-2	-	TRBJ1-2	-	CASSQEPSDYGYTF	TGTGCCAGCAGCCAAGAGCCGTCGGACTATGGCTACACCTTC
TRBV5-6	-	TRBJ1-6	-	CASSLGSGFYNSPLHF	TGTGCCAGCAGCTTGGGATCCGGGTTCTATAATTCACCCCTCCACTTT
TRBV20-1	TRBD2	TRBJ2-7	-	CSARGGSEQYF	TGCAGTGCTAGAGGCGGGAGCGAGCAGTACTTC
TRBV11-2	-	TRBJ1-2	-	CASSLRGAIGYTF	TGTGCCAGCAGCCTTCGGGGGGCAATTGGCTACACCTTC
TRBV3-1/TRBV3-2	TRBD1	TRBJ1-2	-	CASSWAGGEISYGYTF	TGTGCCAGCAGCTGGGCAGGGGGCGAAATTAGCTATGGCTACACCTTC
TRBV6-4	TRBD2	TRBJ2-5	once	CASSDGSSGAETQYF	TGTGCCAGCAGTGACGGATCTAGCGGGGCCGAGACCCAGTACTTC
TRBV6-1	TRBD1	TRBJ2-7	-	CASSEAAKGQSEESF	TGTGCCAGCAGTGAAGCGGCGAAGGGACAGTCCGAGGAATCGTTC
TRBV24-1	-	TRBJ2-3	-	CATSGLVGVGDTQYF	TGTGCCACCAGTGGTCTTGTAGGGGTCGGAGATACGCAGTATTTT
TRBV7-6	-	TRBJ2-1	once	CASSFPGSSYNEQFF	TGTGCCAGCAGCTTTCCGGGGAGCTCCTACAATGAGCAGTTCTTC
TRBV11-2	TRBD1	TRBJ2-6	once	CATWDRAFIGANVLTF	TGTGCCACCTGGGACAGGGCCTTTATTGGGGCCAACGTCCTGACTTTC
TRBV29-1	TRBD2	TRBJ2-5	-	CSVEDWLAGVQETQYF	TGCAGCGTTGAAGATTGGCTAGCGGGGGTACAAGAGACCCAGTACTTC
TRBV19	-	TRBJ1-2	-	CASSNGDSLNTF	TGTGCCAGTAGTAACGGCGACAGTTTAAATACCTTC
TRBV5-6	-	TRBJ2-7	once	CASSRPMTPILYEQYF	TGTGCCAGCAGCCGCCCGATGACACCAATTCTCTACGAGCAGTACTTC
TRBV7-9	-	TRBJ1-5	-	CASSLGGNNQPQHF	TGTGCCAGCAGCTTGGGAGGGAACAATCAGCCCCAGCATTTT
TRBV11-2	-	TRBJ2-1	-	CASSLEMGRLYNEQFF	TGTGCCAGCAGCTTAGAAATGGGGCGTCTCTACAATGAGCAGTTCTTC
TRBV2	-	TRBJ2-1	-	CASSDHIDRQRYNEQFF	TGTGCCAGCAGTGATCACATTGACAGGCAGAGATACAATGAGCAGTTCTTC
TRBV6-1	-	TRBJ1-1	-	CASSEASGSRQGAFF	TGTGCCAGCAGTGAAGCTAGTGGGTCCCGGCAGGGAGCTTTCTTT
TRBV5-6	TRBD1	TRBJ1-2	-	CASSWETGAPNYGYTF	TGTGCCAGCAGCTGGGAGACAGGGGCTCCTAACTATGGCTACACCTTC
TRBV19	-	TRBJ1-1	once	CASSTGLGNTEAFF	TGTGCCAGTAGTACAGGGCTTGGGAACACTGAAGCTTTCTTT
TRBV5-1	-	TRBJ2-7	-	CASSLGFGSSSYEQYF	TGCGCCAGCAGCTTGGGTTTTGGCTCTAGCTCCTACGAGCAGTACTTC
TRBV5-6	-	TRBJ2-2	-	CASSGTNVITGELFF	TGTGCCAGCAGCGGCACTAACGTGATCACCGGGGAGCTGTTTTTT
TRBV10-3	-	TRBJ2-3	-	CAISDDFADTQYF	TGTGCCATCAGTGATGACTTCGCAGATACGCAGTATTTT
TRBV5-1	TRBD2	TRBJ2-1	-	CASSFSSGGASNEQFF	TGCGCCAGCAGCTTTTCTAGCGGGGGGGCATCAAATGAGCAGTTCTTC
TRBV3-1/TRBV3-2	TRBD1	TRBJ1-1	once	CASSQDRDGTGVNTEAFF	TGTGCCAGCAGCCAAGATAGGGATGGGACAGGGGTGAACACTGAAGCTTTCTTT
TRBV12-2	-	TRBJ1-2	-	CASRDRELSGYTF	TGTGCAAGTCGCGACAGGGAATTGAGTGGCTACACCTTC
TRBV6-5	-	TRBJ1-3	-	CASSYSWEEGNTIYF	TGTGCCAGCAGTTACTCGTGGGAGGAGGGAAACACCATATATTTT
TRBV19	-	TRBJ1-2	-	CASTTRYYGYTF	TGTGCCAGTACGACAAGATACTATGGCTACACCTTC
TRBV6-1	TRBD2	TRBJ2-7	-	CASSELLAAANEQYF	TGTGCCAGCAGTGAACTACTAGCGGCAGCTAACGAGCAGTACTTC
TRBV28	TRBD1	TRBJ1-4	-	CASGTGHEKLFF	TGTGCCTCCGGGACAGGACACGAAAAACTGTTTTTT
TRBV2	-	TRBJ1-2	-	CASSAAANYGYTF	TGTGCCAGCAGTGCAGCAGCAAACTATGGCTACACCTTC
TRBV7-9	TRBD1	TRBJ1-2	-	CASSLVGGQPESNYGYTF	TGTGCCAGCAGCTTAGTTGGGGGACAGCCCGAGTCCAACTATGGCTACACCTTC
TRBV6-1	TRBD1	TRBJ1-1	-	CASSGGTGGIMNTEAFF	TGTGCCAGCAGTGGGGGGACAGGGGGAATAATGAACACTGAAGCTTTCTTT
TRBV9	TRBD2	TRBJ2-7	-	CASSSMSGGAFEQYF	TGTGCCAGCAGCTCTATGAGCGGGGGGGCTTTCGAGCAGTACTTC
TRBV7-6	-	TRBJ1-1	-	CASSFGEDTEAFF	TGTGCCAGCAGCTTTGGGGAGGACACTGAAGCTTTCTTT
TRBV6-6	-	TRBJ1-1	-	CASSYEGNTEAFF	TGTGCCAGCAGTTACGAGGGGAACACTGAAGCTTTCTTT
TRBV5-1	TRBD1	TRBJ2-7	-	CASSLIGQGIDEQYF	TGCGCCAGCAGCTTGATAGGACAGGGGATCGACGAGCAGTACTTC
TRBV19	-	TRBJ1-1	few	CASSTSMNTEAFF	TGTGCCAGTAGTACAAGCATGAACACTGAAGCTTTCTTT
TRBV3-1/TRBV3-2	-	TRBJ2-3	-	CASSPTGTDTQYF	TGTGCCAGCAGCCCCACGGGCACAGATACGCAGTATTTT
TRBV5-4	TRBD2	TRBJ2-3	-	CASSFLTSGVDPDTQYF	TGTGCCAGCAGCTTCCTGACTAGCGGGGTTGATCCAGATACGCAGTATTTT
TRBV5-8	-	TRBJ1-5	few	CASSSAGPQHF	TGTGCCAGCAGCTCCGCGGGGCCCCAGCATTTT